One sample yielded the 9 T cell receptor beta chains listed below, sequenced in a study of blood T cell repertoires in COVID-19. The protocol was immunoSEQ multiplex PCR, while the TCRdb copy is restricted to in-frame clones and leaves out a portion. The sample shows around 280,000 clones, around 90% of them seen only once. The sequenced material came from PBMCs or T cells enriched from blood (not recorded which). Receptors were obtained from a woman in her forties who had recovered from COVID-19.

The CDR3 region is CASGFIAGTNTGNTGELFF. In nucleotides, the CDR3 is TGTGCTAGTGGTTTTATAGCGGGGACCAACACAGGGAACACCGGGGAGCTGTTTTTT. This sequence joins TRBV12-5 and TRBJ2-2; 8 nucleotides match TRBD2. Germline V gene data show CDR1 as LGHNT and CDR2 as FRNRAP. J was trimmed by 1 base and V by 3 bases; bases with no gene match: 13. The CDR3 is 19 amino acids.

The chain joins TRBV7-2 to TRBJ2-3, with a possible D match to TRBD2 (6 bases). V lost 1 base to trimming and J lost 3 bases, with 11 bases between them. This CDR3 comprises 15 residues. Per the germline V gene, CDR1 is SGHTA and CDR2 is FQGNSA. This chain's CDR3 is CASSLGRGVTDTQYF. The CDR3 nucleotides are TGTGCCAGCAGCTTAGGGCGGGGAGTAACAGATACGCAGTATTTT. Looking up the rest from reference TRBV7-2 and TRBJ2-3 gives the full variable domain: GAGVSQSPSNKVTEKGKDVELRCDPISGHTALYWYRQSLGQGLEFLIYFQGNSAPDKSGLPSDRFSAERTGGSVSTLTIQRTQQEDSAVYLCASSLGRGVTDTQYFGPGTRLTVL.

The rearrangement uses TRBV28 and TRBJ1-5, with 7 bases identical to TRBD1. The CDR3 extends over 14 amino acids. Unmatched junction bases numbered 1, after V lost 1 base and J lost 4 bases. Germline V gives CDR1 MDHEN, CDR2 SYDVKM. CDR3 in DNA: TGTGCCAGCAGTTTATCCAGGGGGAATCAGCCCCAGCATTTT. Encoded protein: CASSLSRGNQPQHF.

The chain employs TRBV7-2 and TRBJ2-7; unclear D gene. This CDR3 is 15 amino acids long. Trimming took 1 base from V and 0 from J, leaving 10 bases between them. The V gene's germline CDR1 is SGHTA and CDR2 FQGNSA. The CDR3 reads CASSLDGWSSYEQYF. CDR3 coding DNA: TGTGCCAGCAGCTTAGACGGCTGGAGCTCCTACGAGCAGTACTTC.

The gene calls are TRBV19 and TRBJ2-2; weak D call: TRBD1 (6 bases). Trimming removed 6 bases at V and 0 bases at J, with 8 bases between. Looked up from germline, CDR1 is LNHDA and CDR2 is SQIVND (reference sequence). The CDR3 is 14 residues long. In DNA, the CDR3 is TGTGCCAGTAGGAGGACAGCGAACACCGGGGAGCTGTTTTTT. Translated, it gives CASRRTANTGELFF.

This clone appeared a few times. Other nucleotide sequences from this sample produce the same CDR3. CDR3 DNA: TGTGCCAGCAGCTTAGCTCAGGGGGGAGAGACCCAGTACTTC. Translating it yields CASSLAQGGETQYF. This chain connects TRBV7-9 to TRBJ2-5, with TRBD1 as a possible D gene (7 bases). V gave up 0 bases and J gave up 4 bases, with 9 bases separating them. The CDR3 length is 14 residues. Germline V CDR1 and CDR2: SEHNR, FQNEAQ (reference sequence).

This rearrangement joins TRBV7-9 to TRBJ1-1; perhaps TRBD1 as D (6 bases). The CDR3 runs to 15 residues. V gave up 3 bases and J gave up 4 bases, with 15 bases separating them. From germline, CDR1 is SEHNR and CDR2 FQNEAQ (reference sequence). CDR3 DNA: TGTGCCAGCAGCTTCAAGACAGGCGGGTCCACTGAAGCTTTCTTT. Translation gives CASSFKTGGSTEAFF.

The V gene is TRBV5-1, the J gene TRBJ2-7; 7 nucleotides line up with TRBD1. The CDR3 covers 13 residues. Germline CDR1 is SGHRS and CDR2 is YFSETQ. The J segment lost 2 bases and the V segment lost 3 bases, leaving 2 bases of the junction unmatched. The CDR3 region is CASSWGTAYEQYF. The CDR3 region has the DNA TGCGCCAGCAGCTGGGGGACAGCCTACGAGCAGTACTTC.

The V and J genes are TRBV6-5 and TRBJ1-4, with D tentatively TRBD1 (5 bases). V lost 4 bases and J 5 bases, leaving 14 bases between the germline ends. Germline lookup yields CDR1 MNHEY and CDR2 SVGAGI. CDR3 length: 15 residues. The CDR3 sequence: CASSSLGGVNEKLFF. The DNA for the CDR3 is TGTGCCAGCAGTTCTCTGGGGGGTGTAAATGAAAAACTGTTTTTT.